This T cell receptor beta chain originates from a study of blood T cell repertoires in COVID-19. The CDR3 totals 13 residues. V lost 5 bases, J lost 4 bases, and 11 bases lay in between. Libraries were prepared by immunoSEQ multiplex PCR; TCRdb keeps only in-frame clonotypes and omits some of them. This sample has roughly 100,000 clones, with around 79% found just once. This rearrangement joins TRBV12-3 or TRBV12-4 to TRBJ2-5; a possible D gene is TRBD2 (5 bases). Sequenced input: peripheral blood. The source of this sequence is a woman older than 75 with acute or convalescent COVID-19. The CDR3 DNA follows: TGTGCCAGCAGTCGGACCCGGGGAGAGACCCAGTACTTC. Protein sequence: CASSRTRGETQYF.